This T cell receptor beta chain was found in a study of glioma-infiltrating T cells after dendritic cell vaccination. The study's findings and limits: Higher TCR clonality did not directly relate to longer survival.

Primers: 60 V beta forward and 13 J beta reverse. Method: immunoSEQ multiplex PCR; TCRdb's copy keeps in-frame clones and lacks some. The repertoire has tens of thousands of clones, over 75% of them found once; the top ten carry about an eighth. Patients had residual fresh-frozen tumor tissue and more than two years of survival data. PBMC sampling occurred before vaccination, two weeks after the third dose, and at progression. The CDR3 is 14 residues long. Germline CDR1 reads LNHNV; CDR2 reads YYDKDF (reference sequence). Trimming took 5 bases from V and 5 from J; bases not matched to a gene: 4. This clone was recorded a few times. Antigen unknown.

Material: blood, obtained before dendritic cell vaccination. The receptor was derived from a human donor with glioblastoma. The J gene is TRBJ1-5, the V gene TRBV15; 9 nucleotides agree with TRBD1. The CDR3 spells CATSLDRGYQPQHF. DNA of the CDR3: TGTGCCACCAGCCTCGACAGGGGGTATCAGCCCCAGCATTTT.